This paragraph reports one TCR beta chain. Combining iRepertoire HTBI primers with Arm-PCR of CDR3 regions, the authors built TCR beta libraries. TCRdb analysed the multiplex PCR reads with MiXCR anew, one entry per CDR3 protein. The table shows some 370,000 distinct CDR3 sequences, with 10% to 15% occurring only once. The record originates from a study of regulatory T cells in long-lasting Graves disease. Study at large: For a period under 3 months, newly diagnosed Graves' patients had taken antithyroid drugs.

Time point here: newly diagnosed GD, antithyroid drugs for less than 3 months. Researchers made the TCR library from RNA that was extracted from PBMCs. These same data were also listed under a study on T cells in Graves' hyperthyroidism and ophthalmopathy. That source adds: Within blood appeared most thyroid clonotypes that had expanded above 0.001.

The input for sequencing was peripheral blood mononuclear cells (PBMCs), taken at new diagnosis, from a patient treated with antithyroid drugs. The receptor was derived from a woman aged 18-30 years with Graves disease.

CDR3 protein: CASPAPGGFSGANVLTF. The CDR3 region has the DNA TGTGCCAGCCCTGCGCCAGGAGGCTTCTCTGGGGCCAACGTCCTGACTTTC. This rearrangement joins TRBV6-1 to TRBJ2-6; weak D call: TRBD2 (5 bases). This CDR3 has 17 residues. CDR1 and CDR2 (germline): MNHNS, SASEGT. V lost 8 bases and J lost 0, with 17 bases in between.